The T cell receptor beta chain under discussion was sequenced for a study of T cells in Graves' hyperthyroidism and ophthalmopathy. The PBMCs were taken from roughly 9.3 ml of fresh peripheral blood. This clonotype was counted many times. From RNA transcripts, TCR beta CDR3 regions were amplified. Initially, a first-round RT-PCR of the TCR CDR3 employed the HTBI primer set. TCRdb redid the calling of the multiplex PCR reads with MiXCR, one entry per CDR3 protein. Among over 200,000 distinct CDR3 sequences listed, around 16% were seen once. There are 15 residues in the CDR3. From germline, CDR1 is MDHEN and CDR2 SYDVKM. Germline trimming cut 2 bases from V and 5 bases from J; bases unmatched to any gene: 3.

Material: blood. The source is a man aged 40-55 years with Graves' hyperthyroidism. V is TRBV28 and J is TRBJ1-5; 10 nucleotides agree with TRBD1. The CDR3 sequence is CASSLPGQGDQPQHF. In DNA form, the CDR3 reads TGTGCCAGCAGTTTACCCGGACAGGGGGATCAGCCCCAGCATTTT.